This TCR beta chain derives from a study of blood T cell repertoires in COVID-19. About the research overall: PBMCs, B-cell-depleted T cells, or T cells were the source of the cDNA or gDNA that made up the material.

Per the study methods: Amplified reference gene primers provided the basis for estimating nucleated cell counts. The assay was immunoSEQ multiplex PCR, and TCRdb's table has in-frame clones only and misses some. That table is the source of V, J and clone size, and D and trimming were worked out from the DNA. The sample contains around 120,000 clones, around 84% of which appear only once. Unmatched junction bases numbered 3, after V lost 6 bases and J lost 0 bases. The CDR3 loop spans 15 amino acids. The germline gives CDR1 MDHEN, CDR2 SYDVKM. The chain couples TRBV28 to TRBJ2-1; 9 nucleotides match TRBD2. Sequenced sample: peripheral blood. The receptor was derived from a human donor in a cohort sampled during active COVID-19. This chain's CDR3 is CASRGLALSYNEQFF. CDR3 DNA sequence: TGTGCCAGCAGGGGACTAGCCCTCTCCTACAATGAGCAGTTCTTC.